The 27 T cell receptor beta chains listed next were all sequenced from one sample in a study of shared clonotypes between healthy human individuals. The naive CD8 population came from CD45RO-negative cells selected for CCR7, without terminally differentiated effector memory CD45RA+ cells. The protocol was immunoSEQ multiplex PCR, while the TCRdb copy is restricted to in-frame clones and leaves out a portion. The profile shows roughly 2 million clones, roughly 94% of them singletons. Source material: naive CD8+ T cells sorted from blood. Receptors originate from a man between 18 and 29 years old in good health.

The chain employs TRBV5-1 and TRBJ2-2; 9 nucleotides agree with TRBD1. The ends lost 2 bases at V and 7 bases at J; junction bases unmatched: 9. This CDR3 is built from 16 residues. Germline CDR1 SGHRS, CDR2 YFSETQ. CDR3 DNA sequence: TGCGCCAGCAGCTTAACAGGGGGCGCCGATGGCGGGGAGCTGTTTTTT. Its translation: CASSLTGGADGGELFF. Variable domain in full (rest from reference TRBV5-1 and TRBJ2-2): KAGVTQTPRYLIKTRGQQVTLSCSPISGHRSVSWYQQTPGQGLQFLFEYFSETQRNKGNFPGRFSGRQFSNSRSEMNVSTLELGDSALYLCASSLTGGADGGELFFGEGSRLTVL.

This chain links TRBV14 with TRBJ1-2; the match to TRBD1 covers 7 bases. V was clipped by 4 bases and J by 7 bases; unmatched bases: 6. CDR3 length: 13 amino acids. CDR1 and CDR2 (germline): SGHDN, FVKESK. CDR3 protein: CASSPHPGGGYTF. CDR3 bases: TGTGCCAGCAGCCCCCACCCAGGGGGTGGCTACACCTTC.

This clone was counted a few times. The rearrangement links TRBV4-1 to TRBJ1-2; D is uncertain. Per germline, CDR1 MGHRA and CDR2 YSYEKL. The V and J ends lost 2 bases and 0 bases respectively, with 4 bases between them. This CDR3 is 13 amino acids long. In DNA, the CDR3 is TGCGCCAGCAGCCAACAGGCTAACTATGGCTACACCTTC. Its protein is CASSQQANYGYTF.

The chain couples TRBV6-5 to TRBJ2-7; maybe TRBD1 (6 bases). The CDR3 totals 15 residues. Trimming cost V 0 bases and J 3 bases, with 12 bases left between them. Germline CDR1 is MNHEY and CDR2 is SVGAGI. CDR3 protein: CASSYSSTGYYEQYF. As DNA, the CDR3 is TGTGCCAGCAGTTACTCGAGTACAGGGTACTACGAGCAGTACTTC.

The rearrangement links TRBV5-6 to TRBJ2-1; D is possibly TRBD2 (6 bases). Germline CDR1 SGHDT, CDR2 YYEEEE. The CDR3 runs to 12 residues. V lost 0 bases and J lost 9, with 7 bases in between. CDR3 sequence: CASSLGDFEQFF. CDR3 nucleotides: TGTGCCAGCAGCTTGGGGGACTTTGAGCAGTTCTTC. Based on the CDR3 plus reference TRBV5-6 and TRBJ2-1, the full variable domain is DAGVTQSPTHLIKTRGQQVTLRCSPKSGHDTVSWYQQALGQGPQFIFQYYEEEERQRGNFPDRFSGHQFPNYSSELNVNALLLGDSALYLCASSLGDFEQFFGPGTRLTVL.

J is TRBJ1-2 and V is TRBV28; 7 bases are shared with TRBD1. In germline, CDR1 is MDHEN, CDR2 SYDVKM. The length of the CDR3 is 14 residues. After removal of 8 bases from V and 6 bases from J, the junction contained 12 bases not matched to a gene. Here the CDR3 reads CASGYRGSMNGYTF. CDR3 DNA sequence: TGTGCCAGCGGATACAGGGGTTCTATGAATGGCTACACCTTC.

The V and J genes are TRBV6-5 and TRBJ2-7, with 7 nucleotides matching TRBD1. Trimming removed 3 bases from V and 3 bases from J; junction bases left unmatched: 2. CDR1 and CDR2 from the germline V gene are MNHEY and SVGAGI. CDR3 length: 13 residues. For the CDR3, the DNA is TGTGCCAGCAGTTATACAGGGGACTACGAGCAGTACTTC. It is translated as CASSYTGDYEQYF.

The chain combines TRBV11-2 with TRBJ2-3, with TRBD2 matching over 10 bases. The trim removed 4 bases at V and 0 bases at J, leaving 13 bases unmatched. The CDR3 length is 19 residues. Germline V gene lookup returns CDR1 SGHAT and CDR2 FQNNGV. This chain's CDR3 is CASSSAGASGGGSTDTQYF. CDR3 nucleotide sequence: TGTGCCAGCAGCTCAGCCGGGGCTAGCGGGGGAGGAAGCACAGATACGCAGTATTTT.

The chain carries TRBV6-5 and TRBJ2-3, with D perhaps matching TRBD2 (5 bases). Germline loops: CDR1 MNHEY, CDR2 SVGAGI. The CDR3 has 13 amino acids. V lost 7 bases to trimming and J lost 2 bases, with 10 bases between them. The CDR3 sequence: CASKSRDTDTQYF. In DNA, the CDR3 is TGTGCCAGCAAAAGCCGGGACACAGATACGCAGTATTTT.

The chain uses TRBV30 and TRBJ2-5; no reliable D call. There are 15 residues in the CDR3. V lost 0 bases to trimming and J lost 0 bases, with 11 bases between them. Germline lookup yields CDR1 GTSNPN and CDR2 SVGIG (reference sequence). Written as DNA, the CDR3 is TGTGCCTGGAGTGTGGGCAGGACCTACCAAGAGACCCAGTACTTC. It yields the protein CAWSVGRTYQETQYF. Using reference TRBV30 and TRBJ2-5 for the parts outside the CDR3, the full variable domain is SQTIHQWPATLVQPVGSPLSLECTVEGTSNPNLYWYRQAAGRGLQLLFYSVGIGQISSEVPQNLSASRPQDRQFILSSKKLLLSDSGFYLCAWSVGRTYQETQYFGPGTRLLVL.

As concerns this clone: Other DNA sequences of this sample code for an identical CDR3. The V call is TRBV9, the J call TRBJ2-7; 13 nucleotides match TRBD2. This CDR3 region has 16 residues. The germline CDR1 and CDR2 sequences are SGDLS and YYNGEE. The V and J ends lost 0 bases and 4 bases, in that order; junction bases with no gene match: 4. Here the CDR3 reads CASSVGGLAGDYEQYF. For the CDR3, the DNA is TGTGCCAGCAGCGTAGGCGGACTAGCGGGAGATTACGAGCAGTACTTC.

Of note for this clone: The same CDR3 is also encoded by other DNA sequences in this sample. The chain is built from TRBV30 and TRBJ2-1; 10 bases are shared with TRBD1. The germline CDR1 and CDR2 sequences are GTSNPN and SVGIG (reference sequence). The J segment lost 4 bases and the V segment lost 2 bases, leaving 2 bases of the junction unmatched. The CDR3 is 14 residues long. The CDR3 spells CAWSPGQGYNEQFF. CDR3 nucleotides: TGTGCCTGGAGTCCGGGACAGGGGTACAATGAGCAGTTCTTC.

The V and J genes are TRBV28 and TRBJ1-5, with 7 bases identical to TRBD1. The CDR3 is made up of 16 amino acids. V dropped 5 bases and J dropped 0; count of bases not matched to a gene: 7. CDR1 and CDR2 (germline): MDHEN, SYDVKM. The CDR3 sequence is CASSDGTVNSNQPQHF. The CDR3 bases are TGTGCCAGCAGTGACGGGACAGTGAATAGCAATCAGCCCCAGCATTTT.

On this clone itself: The sample contains more than one DNA sequence encoding this CDR3. The chain carries TRBV27 and TRBJ2-7; D gene ambiguous. Germline V CDR1 and CDR2: MNHEY, SMNVEV (reference sequence). The CDR3 spans 13 residues. V lost 2 bases and J lost 1, with 6 bases in between. CDR3: CASSLGRSYEQYF. CDR3 bases: TGTGCCAGCAGTTTAGGACGGTCCTACGAGCAGTACTTC.

The chain employs TRBV4-3 and TRBJ2-2; the match to TRBD1 covers 7 bases. CDR3 length: 14 residues. J gave up 5 bases and V 5 bases, and 5 bases lay outside the gene matches. Germline CDR1 and CDR2: LGHNA and YSLEER. In DNA, the CDR3 is TGCGCCAGCAGCTCCCCAGGGGGTACCGGGGAGCTGTTTTTT. Its translation is CASSSPGGTGELFF.

The V gene is TRBV5-1, the J gene TRBJ2-2; 13 nucleotides agree with TRBD2. V trimming: 3 bases; J trimming: 4 bases; junction bases outside the gene matches: 3. Germline V gene data show CDR1 as SGHRS and CDR2 as YFSETQ. This CDR3 is 16 amino acids long. CDR3 nucleotide sequence: TGCGCCAGCAGCTCATGGACTAGCGGGAGCACCGGGGAGCTGTTTTTT. Protein sequence: CASSSWTSGSTGELFF.

The chain employs TRBV6-1 and TRBJ1-2; TRBD1 aligns across 11 bases. The germline V gene encodes CDR1 MNHNS and CDR2 SASEGT. The CDR3 spans 15 residues. With 3 bases clipped from V and 4 bases from J, the junction kept 4 bases outside the gene matches. CDR3 sequence: CASSEGQGVVYGYTF. CDR3 nucleotides: TGTGCCAGCAGTGAGGGACAGGGGGTCGTCTATGGCTACACCTTC.

The count of this clone is one. The rearrangement links TRBV11-2 to TRBJ2-1; a weak D match, TRBD2 (6 bases). Germline loops: CDR1 SGHAT, CDR2 FQNNGV. The V and J ends lost 5 bases and 7 bases respectively, with 18 bases between them. This CDR3 has 15 amino acids. The CDR3 nucleotides are TGTGCCAGCAGCAGTGACCTAGCGCGGTGGAATGAGCAGTTCTTC. Its translation is CASSSDLARWNEQFF.

This clone was found once. The same CDR3 is also encoded by other DNA sequences in this sample. The chain combines TRBV5-6 with TRBJ1-1, with a weak D call TRBD1 (5 bases). Trimming pared 4 bases from V and 4 bases from J, leaving 8 bases between. CDR1 and CDR2 (germline): SGHDT, YYEEEE. The CDR3 sequence is 12 residues long. The CDR3 DNA sequence: TGTGCCAGCAGCGGGGCGTCCACTGAAGCTTTCTTT. Translation gives CASSGASTEAFF.

This chain joins TRBV5-1 and TRBJ2-3, with 9 bases identical to TRBD1. The CDR3 has 15 residues. Germline V lookup: CDR1 SGHRS, CDR2 YFSETQ. Trimming took 6 bases from V and 4 from J; bases not matched to a gene: 9. CDR3 coding DNA: TGCGCCAGCACTTTACGACAGGGGGGCGCAGATACGCAGTATTTT. It encodes CASTLRQGGADTQYF.

This clone has just one count. The chain links TRBV25-1 to TRBJ1-4; D possibly corresponds to TRBD1 (6 bases). With 2 bases removed from V and 3 bases from J, the gap between germline ends came to 10 bases. This CDR3 contains 15 residues. The germline gives CDR1 MGHDK, CDR2 SYGVNS. CDR3 in DNA: TGTGCCAGCAGTGAAAACGCAGGGGCTAATGAAAAACTGTTTTTT. Translating it yields CASSENAGANEKLFF.

The chain joins TRBV6-1 to TRBJ2-4; 12 bases map to TRBD2. J gave up 6 bases and V 0 bases, and 3 bases lay outside the gene matches. Germline V CDR1 and CDR2: MNHNS, SASEGT. This CDR3 is built from 16 residues. CDR3 in amino acids: CASSEAELAGGNIQYF. CDR3 DNA sequence: TGTGCCAGCAGTGAAGCGGAACTAGCGGGGGGAAACATTCAGTACTTC.

The genes are TRBV4-1 and TRBJ1-2; tentatively, D is TRBD1 (5 bases). Trimming took 6 bases from V and 2 from J, leaving 10 bases between them. The CDR3 has 13 amino acids. Germline-derived CDR1 and CDR2 are MGHRA and YSYEKL. The CDR3, as DNA: TGCGCCAGCAGTTCCGGGACCAACTATGGCTACACCTTC. This gives the protein CASSSGTNYGYTF.

This chain joins TRBV2 and TRBJ1-1, with a weak D call TRBD1 (5 bases). Deletions cut 8 bases from V and 1 base from J, with 8 bases between. Germline lookup yields CDR1 SNHLY and CDR2 FYNNEI. The length of the CDR3 is 12 residues. The CDR3 bases are TGTGCCAGCCATACAGGGAACACTGAAGCTTTCTTT. Amino acid sequence: CASHTGNTEAFF.

J is TRBJ2-5 and V is TRBV27, with 13 bases aligning to TRBD2. The CDR3 consists of 17 residues. Per the germline V gene, CDR1 is MNHEY and CDR2 is SMNVEV (reference sequence). The V and J ends lost 5 bases and 0 bases, in that order; junction bases with no gene match: 6. The CDR3 is CASSPLTSGGYQETQYF. The CDR3 DNA follows: TGTGCCAGCAGTCCCTTGACTAGCGGGGGGTACCAAGAGACCCAGTACTTC.

The V and J genes are TRBV4-1 and TRBJ2-7; a weak D match, TRBD1 (6 bases). CDR1 and CDR2 (germline): MGHRA, YSYEKL. The CDR3 is 13 amino acids. The V end lost 4 bases, the J end lost 6 bases, and 13 bases lay between the germline ends. The CDR3 sequence: CASSLGTFREQYF. The CDR3 DNA is TGCGCCAGCAGCCTTGGGACATTCCGCGAGCAGTACTTC.

CDR3 in amino acids: CASKSGGSTDTQYF. CDR3 coding DNA: TGTGCCAGCAAGAGCGGGGGAAGCACAGATACGCAGTATTTT. This rearrangement joins TRBV2 to TRBJ2-3, with 8 nucleotides matching TRBD2. Germline lookup yields CDR1 SNHLY and CDR2 FYNNEI. The trim removed 7 bases at V and 0 bases at J, leaving 3 bases unmatched. The CDR3 is 14 residues long.